A single sample is the source of the 15 T cell receptor beta chains below, sequenced in a study of T-cell reconstitution after alpha-beta-depleted transplantation in children. Preparation of the TCRbeta library was carried out with unique molecular identifiers. TCRdb ran MiXCR on the PCR reads and lists one entry per CDR3 protein. There are some 520,000 distinct CDR3 sequences in the sample; around a third occur only once, and approximately 2.3% lies in the top ten. Material: PBMCs from the stem cell graft donor, obtained from the stem cell graft. All receptors come from a human donor who donated a stem cell graft to a child with aplastic anemia.

The V call is TRBV28, the J call TRBJ1-1; weak D call: TRBD1 (6 bases). The CDR3 totals 17 residues. CDR1 is MDHEN, CDR2 SYDVKM, per germline. V was shortened by 8 bases and J by 5 bases, with 27 bases between the two germline ends. CDR3 in amino acids: CASFGADPLGARTEAFF. The CDR3 bases are TGTGCCAGCTTTGGGGCAGATCCTTTGGGGGCGAGAACTGAAGCTTTCTTT. The entire variable domain, with the rest obtained from reference TRBV28 and TRBJ1-1, is as follows: DVKVTQSSRYLVKRTGEKVFLECVQDMDHENMFWYRQDPGLGLRLIYFSYDVKMKEKGDIPEGYSVSREKKERFSLILESASTNQTSMYLCASFGADPLGARTEAFFGQGTRLTVV.

The table lists this clonotype with a few counts. The chain carries TRBV6-1 and TRBJ1-5; TRBD1 might be the D (6 bases). The length of the CDR3 is 14 residues. V shed 8 bases and J shed 3 bases, with 14 bases lying between them. Germline values: CDR1 MNHNS, CDR2 SASEGT. The CDR3 DNA follows: TGTGCCAGCGGGACAACGACAACCAATCAGCCCCAGCATTTT. It translates to CASGTTTTNQPQHF.

CDR3 region: CASSYPWTSGANVLTF. The CDR3 DNA sequence: TGTGCCAGCAGTTACCCTTGGACAAGTGGGGCCAACGTCCTGACTTTC. The genes are TRBV6-5 and TRBJ2-6, with D possibly matching TRBD1 (5 bases). The CDR3 runs to 16 residues. Germline V gene lookup returns CDR1 MNHEY and CDR2 SVGAGI. Between the trimmed V and J ends, which lost 2 bases and 3 bases, there was a span of 11 bases.

The chain uses TRBV20-1 and TRBJ1-5, with D perhaps TRBD1 (6 bases). Germline-derived CDR1 and CDR2 are DFQATT and SNEGSKA (reference sequence). The CDR3 is 11 amino acids. Trimming shortened V by 5 bases and J by 8 bases, and 10 bases separated the two germline ends. DNA for the CDR3: TGCAGTGCTCAGGGGCTAGAGCCCCAGCATTTT. It translates to CSAQGLEPQHF.

The chain combines TRBV20-1 with TRBJ2-7, with 8 nucleotides matching TRBD2. Germline V CDR1 and CDR2: DFQATT, SNEGSKA (reference sequence). This CDR3 contains 16 residues. The junction had 14 bases not matched to a gene; V was cut back by 0 bases and J by 7 bases. In DNA, the CDR3 is TGCAGTGCTAGAGATAGGAGGGCTAGCGGGTTTCATGAGCAGTACTTC. Encoded protein: CSARDRRASGFHEQYF.

This chain links TRBV7-2 with TRBJ2-2; D not resolved. Germline V lookup: CDR1 SGHTA, CDR2 FQGNSA. This CDR3 is 15 amino acids long. V was cut by 1 base and J by 4 bases, with 10 bases left in between. In DNA, the CDR3 is TGTGCCAGCAGCTTAGGGGGAAGGAGCACCGGGGAGCTGTTTTTT. This gives the protein CASSLGGRSTGELFF.

The chain links TRBV7-9 to TRBJ1-5; D perhaps matches TRBD1 (6 bases). This CDR3 region has 14 residues. CDR1 and CDR2 (germline): SEHNR, FQNEAQ (reference sequence). V lost 5 bases and J 0 bases, leaving 8 bases between the germline ends. The CDR3 nucleotides are TGTGCCAGCAGCGGCAGGGGTAGCAATCAGCCCCAGCATTTT. As protein: CASSGRGSNQPQHF.

This clonotype has more than one count but fewer than ten. V is TRBV20-1 and J is TRBJ1-5; 7 bases map to TRBD1. This CDR3 contains 14 residues. The junction had 3 bases not matched to a gene; V was cut back by 3 bases and J by 1 base. Germline V gene lookup returns CDR1 DFQATT and CDR2 SNEGSKA (reference sequence). CDR3 in DNA: TGCAGTGCTAGCCCGGGACAGAGCAATCAGCCCCAGCATTTT. This codes for CSASPGQSNQPQHF.

DNA of the CDR3: TGTGCCAGCAGCCCTATCGGGATAACCTACAATGAGCAGTTCTTC. Amino acid sequence: CASSPIGITYNEQFF. The genes are TRBV5-4 and TRBJ2-1, with TRBD2 as a possible D gene (5 bases). V was trimmed by 4 bases and J by 2 bases, leaving 13 bases between them. Per germline, CDR1 SGHNT and CDR2 YYREEE (reference sequence). The CDR3 loop spans 15 amino acids.

This clonotype appeared a few times. The rearrangement joins TRBV7-8 to TRBJ2-7; 7 positions agree with TRBD2. Trimming cost V 4 bases and J 6 bases; bases outside gene matches: 9. Germline CDR1 is SGHVS and CDR2 is FQNEAQ. The CDR3 loop spans 14 amino acids. CDR3 sequence (DNA): TGTGCCAGCAGCTCAGCGGGAAGATGGCTCGAGCAGTACTTC. It is translated as CASSSAGRWLEQYF.

This clonotype appeared a few times. The chain carries TRBV19 and TRBJ2-7; D gene uncertain. Trimming shortened V by 6 bases and J by 0 bases, and 9 bases separated the two germline ends. This CDR3 contains 13 residues. Per germline, CDR1 LNHDA and CDR2 SQIVND (reference sequence). This CDR3 reads CASSEESSYEQYV. CDR3 nucleotide sequence: TGTGCCAGTAGCGAGGAGAGCTCCTACGAGCAGTACGTC.

There are a few counts of this clonotype. The V and J genes are TRBV18 and TRBJ1-5; D not certain. V gave up 3 bases and J gave up 5 bases, with 14 bases separating them. Germline CDR1 KGHSH, CDR2 LQKENI. CDR3 size: 15 residues. In DNA form, the CDR3 reads TGTGCCAGCTCACCCCAATTTGGGTTTGATCAGCCCCAGCATTTT. This encodes CASSPQFGFDQPQHF. Combining the CDR3 with reference TRBV18 and TRBJ1-5 gives the whole variable domain NAGVMQNPRHLVRRRGQEARLRCSPMKGHSHVYWYRQLPEEGLKFMVYLQKENIIDESGMPKERFSAEFPKEGPSILRIQQVVRGDSAAYFCASSPQFGFDQPQHFGDGTRLSIL.

The genes are TRBV18 and TRBJ2-7, with 12 bases that match TRBD2. Germline loops: CDR1 KGHSH, CDR2 LQKENI. The CDR3 covers 13 residues. Unmatched junction bases numbered 4, after V lost 9 bases and J lost 4 bases. The CDR3, as DNA: TGTGCCAGTGAGACTAGCGGGAGTTACGAGCAGTACTTC. Translation gives CASETSGSYEQYF.

This clonotype was detected once. The chain carries TRBV18 and TRBJ2-3; tentatively, D is TRBD1 (5 bases). Trimming cost V 0 bases and J 9 bases, with 13 bases left between them. From germline, CDR1 is KGHSH and CDR2 LQKENI. The CDR3 contains 14 residues. The CDR3 region is CASSPPEQAGTQYF. CDR3 bases: TGTGCCAGCTCACCACCGGAACAGGCAGGGACGCAGTATTTT.

This clonotype appeared once. The chain employs TRBV25-1 and TRBJ2-7, with 11 bases that match TRBD1. The V gene end was trimmed by 3 bases and the J gene end by 10 bases; junction bases not matched to a gene: 8. Per germline, CDR1 MGHDK and CDR2 SYGVNS. The CDR3 has 14 amino acids. CDR3 loop: CASSESDRGPIQYF. The DNA of the CDR3 is TGTGCCAGCAGTGAGTCGGACAGGGGGCCGATTCAGTACTTC.